One T cell receptor (beta chain) is described in this entry. Sequenced by immunoSEQ multiplex PCR; TCRdb stores in-frame clones only, minus some. The top ten hold around 2.2% of the sample, which has more than 5,000 clones, 9.9% seen once. This sample was included in a study of tumour-infiltrating T cells in Burkitt lymphoma. Study-wide context: Repertoire clonality predicted overall and progression-free survival.

The CDR3 sequence is 13 residues long. V was clipped by 4 bases and J by 2 bases, with 8 bases between them. Germline CDR1 is KGHSH and CDR2 is LQKENI. The material sequenced was tumor tissue. The sequence was collected from a human donor with diffuse large B-cell lymphoma. The chain couples TRBV18 to TRBJ2-5, with D possibly TRBD2 on 5 matching bases. In nucleotides, the CDR3 is TGTGCCAGCTCACTCCGGGGTCAAGAGACCCAGTACTTC. It codes for CASSLRGQETQYF.